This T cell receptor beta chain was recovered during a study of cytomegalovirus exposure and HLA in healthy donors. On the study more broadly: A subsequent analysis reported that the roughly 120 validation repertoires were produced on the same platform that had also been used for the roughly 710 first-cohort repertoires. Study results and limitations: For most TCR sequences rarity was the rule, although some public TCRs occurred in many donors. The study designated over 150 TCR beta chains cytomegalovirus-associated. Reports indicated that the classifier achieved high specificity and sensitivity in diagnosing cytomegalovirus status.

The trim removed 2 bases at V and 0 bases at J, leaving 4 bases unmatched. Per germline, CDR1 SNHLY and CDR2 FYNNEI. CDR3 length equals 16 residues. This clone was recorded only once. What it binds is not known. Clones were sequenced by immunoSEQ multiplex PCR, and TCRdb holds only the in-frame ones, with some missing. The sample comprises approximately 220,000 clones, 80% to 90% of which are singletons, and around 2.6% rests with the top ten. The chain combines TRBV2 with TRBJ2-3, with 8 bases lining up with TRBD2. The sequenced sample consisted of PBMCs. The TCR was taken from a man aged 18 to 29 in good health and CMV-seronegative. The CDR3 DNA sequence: TGTGCCAGCAGTGAACGGCTAGCGGGTAGCACAGATACGCAGTATTTT. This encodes CASSERLAGSTDTQYF.